This T cell receptor beta chain came from a study of neoadjuvant anti-PD-1 for oral cavity cancer. Study-wide background: Patients without progression received a fourth nivolumab dose around day 43, then surgical resection on days 50-56.

TCRdb keeps only in-frame clones here, not all; method: immunoSEQ multiplex PCR. This table holds tens of thousands of clones, 26% found once. The CDR3 has 17 residues. Documented time point: after neoadjuvant nivolumab, at surgical resection. These newly diagnosed stage II-IVA oral cavity squamous cell carcinoma patients had no prior systemic or radiation treatment. Ten or more counts support this clone. The chain couples TRBV12-2 to TRBJ2-1; TRBD2 reflects the table's D call only, with no check against the DNA. TRBV12-2 is tagged as a pseudogene. This receptor was obtained from a person aged 40-85 years with oral cavity squamous cell carcinoma. The sample in question was tumor tissue, obtained after nivolumab (anti-PD-1) treatment. The CDR3 DNA follows: TGTGCAAGTCGCTTAGAGGTAGTAGCGGGATTTGGGAATGAGCAGTTCTTC. Protein: CASRLEVVAGFGNEQFF.